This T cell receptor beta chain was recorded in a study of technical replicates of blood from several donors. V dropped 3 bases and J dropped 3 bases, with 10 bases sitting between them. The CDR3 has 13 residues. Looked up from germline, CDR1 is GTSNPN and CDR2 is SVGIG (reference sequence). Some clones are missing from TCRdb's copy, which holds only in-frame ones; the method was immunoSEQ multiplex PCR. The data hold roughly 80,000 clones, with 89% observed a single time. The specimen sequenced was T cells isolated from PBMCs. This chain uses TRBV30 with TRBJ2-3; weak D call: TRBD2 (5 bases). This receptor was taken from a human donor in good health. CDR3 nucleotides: TGTGCCTGGAGACGGGAAATGACAGATACGCAGTATTTT. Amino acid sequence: CAWRREMTDTQYF.